The sample holds a few counts of the clone carrying this TCR beta chain. Its antigen remains unidentified. The second PCR ran about 6 to 11 cycles with a sample-barcoded 5' primer and J-beta primers. TCRdb reprocessed the 5' RACE reads with MiXCR, giving one entry per CDR3 protein. The profile shows about 970,000 distinct CDR3 sequences, 45% to 60% of them singletons. Isolating PBMCs gave at least 6.5 million of these cells per sample. The sample is drawn from a study of blood T cells in healthy people across ages. Findings and caveats of the study: Long-lived donors exceeded aged donors in naive CD4+ cells and diversity.

Sequenced input: blood. The clonotype originates from an older woman in good health.

CDR3 sequence: CSALHPSRDQETQYF. The CDR3 DNA is TGCAGTGCCCTCCATCCGTCCCGGGACCAAGAGACCCAGTACTTC. The V gene is TRBV20-1, the J gene TRBJ2-5; D gene unclear. Trimming took off 6 bases at V and 0 bases at J, with 17 bases between the two ends. This CDR3 comprises 15 residues. Germline-derived CDR1 and CDR2 are DFQATT and SNEGSKA (reference sequence).